A single sample gave rise to the 11 T cell receptor beta chains below, sequenced in a study of PD-L1 blockade in urothelial cancer. Only in-frame clones appear in the TCRdb table, and some are missing; sequencing was by immunoSEQ multiplex PCR. The sample shows roughly 50,000 clones, approximately 72% of them seen only once. Time point defined: pretreatment peripheral blood. The sample was PBMCs, taken around atezolizumab (anti-PD-L1) treatment. These receptors were taken from a man in his 70s with urothelial cancer.

The chain couples TRBV5-5 to TRBJ2-7, with D possibly matching TRBD1 (6 bases). Looked up from germline, CDR1 is SGHKS and CDR2 is YYEKEE (reference sequence). This CDR3 comprises 12 residues. V gave up 2 bases and J gave up 4 bases, with 7 bases separating them. CDR3 loop: CASSLQGYEQYF. CDR3 DNA: TGTGCCAGCAGCTTACAGGGTTACGAGCAGTACTTC.

This chain joins TRBV7-3 and TRBJ1-5, with D unresolved. This CDR3 is 13 amino acids long. From germline, CDR1 is SGHTA and CDR2 FQGTGA. The V end lost 3 bases, the J end lost 7 bases, and 10 bases lay between the germline ends. The CDR3 reads CASSLNRGQPQHF. The CDR3 DNA is TGTGCCAGCAGCTTGAATCGGGGACAGCCCCAGCATTTT.

The chain couples TRBV11-2 to TRBJ1-4; 8 positions match TRBD1. This CDR3 has 15 amino acids. The ends lost 5 bases at V and 6 bases at J; junction bases unmatched: 8. CDR1 SGHAT and CDR2 FQNNGV come from the germline V gene. CDR3 sequence reads: CASSPAGTGYEKLFF. CDR3 coding DNA: TGTGCCAGCAGCCCCGCGGGGACAGGCTATGAAAAACTGTTTTTT.

The chain has TRBV12-5 and TRBJ2-5; 7 bases agree with TRBD1. V was pared by 5 bases and J by 1 base, with 7 bases of the junction left unmatched. Germline CDR1 reads LGHNT; CDR2 reads FRNRAP. The CDR3 covers 15 residues. DNA for the CDR3: TGTGCTAGTGGTACTTTGACAGGGCTCCAAGAGACCCAGTACTTC. It yields the protein CASGTLTGLQETQYF.

The CDR3 nucleotides are TGTGCCAGCAGTTTATCGTGGCTTCAAGAGACCCAGTACTTC. Its protein product is CASSLSWLQETQYF. This chain uses TRBV27 with TRBJ2-5; D gene ambiguous. The ends were cut back, 0 bases at V and 2 bases at J, with 7 bases in the middle. This CDR3 has 14 amino acids. In germline, CDR1 is MNHEY, CDR2 SMNVEV (reference sequence).

This sequence joins TRBV11-1 and TRBJ2-7; 7 nucleotides match TRBD1. This CDR3 comprises 13 residues. From germline, CDR1 is SGHAT and CDR2 FQDESV (reference sequence). The V segment lost 6 bases and the J segment 4 bases; nucleotides outside the gene matches: 6. The CDR3 sequence: CASRLDRAYEQYF. The CDR3 nucleotides read TGTGCCAGCAGACTTGACAGGGCTTACGAGCAGTACTTC.

This clone was observed a handful of times. The chain couples TRBV7-2 to TRBJ2-7, with 10 nucleotides matching TRBD2. This CDR3 has 14 amino acids. The V segment lost 4 bases and the J segment 6 bases; nucleotides outside the gene matches: 6. The V gene's germline CDR1 is SGHTA and CDR2 FQGNSA. CDR3 nucleotides: TGTGCCAGCAGCTCCCGCCTAGCGGGGGCCGAGCAGTACTTC. Translated, it gives CASSSRLAGAEQYF.

The chain uses TRBV5-1 and TRBJ1-4; D is possibly TRBD1 (6 bases). V lost 0 bases to trimming and J lost 2 bases, with 17 bases between them. This CDR3 contains 18 residues. Looked up from germline, CDR1 is SGHRS and CDR2 is YFSETQ. Here the CDR3 reads CASSLAGTGRSTNEKLFF. Here the CDR3 DNA reads TGCGCCAGCAGCTTGGCCGGTACAGGGAGATCCACTAATGAAAAACTGTTTTTT.

This chain joins TRBV11-2 and TRBJ2-1; 9 bases agree with TRBD1. In germline, CDR1 is SGHAT, CDR2 FQNNGV. CDR3 length equals 16 residues. Trimming removed 3 bases from V and 8 bases from J; junction bases left unmatched: 11. Written as DNA, the CDR3 is TGTGCCAGCAGCTTCGGACCGGGACAGGGTAGCGATGAGCAGTTCTTC. Residues: CASSFGPGQGSDEQFF.

The genes are TRBV5-8 and TRBJ1-4; 12 nucleotides agree with TRBD1. CDR1 and CDR2 from the germline V gene are SGHTS and YDEGEE. The CDR3 covers 17 residues. With 0 bases clipped from V and 6 bases from J, the junction kept 6 bases outside the gene matches. The CDR3 here is CASSLGGTGGAYEKLFF. The CDR3 DNA is TGTGCCAGCAGCTTGGGGGGGACAGGGGGCGCGTATGAAAAACTGTTTTTT.

This clone was picked up many times. CDR3 protein: CASSVGLAGGLISYEQYF. CDR3 coding DNA: TGTGCCAGCAGCGTAGGGCTAGCGGGGGGTCTAATCTCCTACGAGCAGTACTTC. The rearrangement joins TRBV9 to TRBJ2-7, with TRBD2 identical over 11 bases. Germline-derived CDR1 and CDR2 are SGDLS and YYNGEE. This CDR3 has 18 amino acids. With V trimmed by 0 bases and J by 0 bases, 8 bases remained unmatched.